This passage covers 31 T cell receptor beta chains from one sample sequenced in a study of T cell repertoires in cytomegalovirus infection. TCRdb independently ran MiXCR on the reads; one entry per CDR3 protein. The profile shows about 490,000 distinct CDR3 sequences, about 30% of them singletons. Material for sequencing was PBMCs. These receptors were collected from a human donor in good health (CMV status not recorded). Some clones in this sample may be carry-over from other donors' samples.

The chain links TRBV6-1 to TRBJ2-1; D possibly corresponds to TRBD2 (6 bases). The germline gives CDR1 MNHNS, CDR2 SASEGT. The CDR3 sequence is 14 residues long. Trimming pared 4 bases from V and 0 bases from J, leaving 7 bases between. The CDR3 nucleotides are TGTGCCAGCAGTGTAGCGGACTCCTACAATGAGCAGTTCTTC. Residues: CASSVADSYNEQFF.

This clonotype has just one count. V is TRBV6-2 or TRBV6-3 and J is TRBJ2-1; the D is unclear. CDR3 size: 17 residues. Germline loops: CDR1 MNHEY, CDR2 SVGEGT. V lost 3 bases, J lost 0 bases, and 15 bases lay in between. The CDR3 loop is CASSYGYRGSSYNEQFF. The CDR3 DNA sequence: TGTGCCAGCAGTTATGGATATAGAGGTAGCTCCTACAATGAGCAGTTCTTC.

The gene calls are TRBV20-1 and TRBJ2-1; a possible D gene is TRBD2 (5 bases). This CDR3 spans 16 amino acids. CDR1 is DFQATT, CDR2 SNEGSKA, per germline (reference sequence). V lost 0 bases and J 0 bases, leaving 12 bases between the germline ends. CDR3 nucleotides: TGCAGTGCTAGAGATTCGGGCGGGTCCTCCTACAATGAGCAGTTCTTC. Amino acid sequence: CSARDSGGSSYNEQFF.

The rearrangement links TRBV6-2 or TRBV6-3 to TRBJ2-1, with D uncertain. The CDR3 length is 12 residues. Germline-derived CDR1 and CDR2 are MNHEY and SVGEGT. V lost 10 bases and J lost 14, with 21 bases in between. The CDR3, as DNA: TGTGCCATCAGCTCATGGCGGAACCCGGAGTTCTTC. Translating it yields CAISSWRNPEFF.

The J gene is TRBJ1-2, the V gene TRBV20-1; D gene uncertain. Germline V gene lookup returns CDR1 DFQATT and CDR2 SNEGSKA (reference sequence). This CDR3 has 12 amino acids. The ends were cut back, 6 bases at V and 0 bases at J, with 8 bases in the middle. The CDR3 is CSAPTPNYGYTF. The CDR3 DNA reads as TGCAGTGCACCCACACCTAACTATGGCTACACCTTC.

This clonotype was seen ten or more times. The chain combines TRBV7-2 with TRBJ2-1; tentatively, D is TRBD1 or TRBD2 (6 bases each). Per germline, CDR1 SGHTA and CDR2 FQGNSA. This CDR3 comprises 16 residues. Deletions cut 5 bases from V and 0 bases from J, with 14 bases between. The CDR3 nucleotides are TGTGCCAGCAGCCCGGGGGCGGCAAGCTCCTACAATGAGCAGTTCTTC. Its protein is CASSPGAASSYNEQFF.

DNA of the CDR3: TGCAGCGTTCGCACAGGGCAAGAGACCCAGTACTTC. Encoded protein: CSVRTGQETQYF. This chain connects TRBV29-1 to TRBJ2-5; a possible D gene is TRBD1 (6 bases). V lost 5 bases and J lost 2, with 9 bases in between. The CDR3 has 12 residues. CDR1 and CDR2 (germline): SQVTM, ANQGSEA.

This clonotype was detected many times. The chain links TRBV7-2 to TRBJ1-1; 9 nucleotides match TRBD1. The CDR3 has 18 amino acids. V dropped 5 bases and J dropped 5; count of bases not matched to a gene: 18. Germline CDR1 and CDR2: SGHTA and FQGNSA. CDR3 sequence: CASSLGAGQGMSGTEAFF. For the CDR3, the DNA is TGTGCCAGCAGCCTAGGCGCGGGACAGGGTATGTCTGGAACTGAAGCTTTCTTT.

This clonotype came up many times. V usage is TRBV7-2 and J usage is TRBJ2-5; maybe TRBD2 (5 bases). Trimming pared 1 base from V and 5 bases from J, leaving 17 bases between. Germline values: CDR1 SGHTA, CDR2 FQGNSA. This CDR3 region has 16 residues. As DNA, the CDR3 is TGTGCCAGCAGCTTAGAGTTATTCGGAGGTGGGGAGACCCAGTACTTC. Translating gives CASSLELFGGGETQYF. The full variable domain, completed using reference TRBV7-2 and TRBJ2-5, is GAGVSQSPSNKVTEKGKDVELRCDPISGHTALYWYRQSLGQGLEFLIYFQGNSAPDKSGLPSDRFSAERTGGSVSTLTIQRTQQEDSAVYLCASSLELFGGGETQYFGPGTRLLVL.

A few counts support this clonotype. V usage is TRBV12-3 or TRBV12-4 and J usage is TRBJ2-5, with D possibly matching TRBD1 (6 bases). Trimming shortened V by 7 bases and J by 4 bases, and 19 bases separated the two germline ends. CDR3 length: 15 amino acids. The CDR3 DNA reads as TGTGCCAGCACTCCCTCAGGGGTCAGGGGAGAGACCCAGTACTTC. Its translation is CASTPSGVRGETQYF.

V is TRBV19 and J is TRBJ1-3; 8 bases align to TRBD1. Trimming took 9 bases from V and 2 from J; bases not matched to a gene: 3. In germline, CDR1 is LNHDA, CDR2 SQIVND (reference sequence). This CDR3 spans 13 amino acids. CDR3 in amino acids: CASGQGTGNTIYF. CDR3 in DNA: TGTGCCAGCGGACAGGGAACTGGAAACACCATATATTTT.

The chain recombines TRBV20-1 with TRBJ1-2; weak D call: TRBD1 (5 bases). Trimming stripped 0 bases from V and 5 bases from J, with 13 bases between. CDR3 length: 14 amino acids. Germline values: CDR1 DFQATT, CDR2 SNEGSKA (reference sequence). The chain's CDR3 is CSARDLRVGYGYTF. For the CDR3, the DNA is TGCAGTGCTAGAGATCTCAGGGTTGGGTATGGCTACACCTTC.

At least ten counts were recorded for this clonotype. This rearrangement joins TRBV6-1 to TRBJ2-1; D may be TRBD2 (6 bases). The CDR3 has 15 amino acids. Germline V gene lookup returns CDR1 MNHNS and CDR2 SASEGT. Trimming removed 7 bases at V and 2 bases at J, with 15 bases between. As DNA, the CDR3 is TGTGCCAGCAAAGAAGCGGGTTACCCCTACAATGAGCAGTTCTTC. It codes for CASKEAGYPYNEQFF.

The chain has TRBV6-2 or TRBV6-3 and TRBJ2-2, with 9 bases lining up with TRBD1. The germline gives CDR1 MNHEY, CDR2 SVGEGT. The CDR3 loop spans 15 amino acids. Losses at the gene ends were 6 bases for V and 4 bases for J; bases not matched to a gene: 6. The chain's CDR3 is CASRDTGGRTGELFF. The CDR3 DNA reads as TGTGCCAGCAGGGACACAGGGGGCCGCACCGGGGAGCTGTTTTTT.

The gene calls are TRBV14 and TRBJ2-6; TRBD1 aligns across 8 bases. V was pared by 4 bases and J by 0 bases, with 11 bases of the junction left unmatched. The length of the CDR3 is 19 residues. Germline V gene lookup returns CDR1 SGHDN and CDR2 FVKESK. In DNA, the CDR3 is TGTGCCAGCAGCCCACGCGGGACAGGCTTAAGCTCTGGGGCCAACGTCCTGACTTTC. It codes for CASSPRGTGLSSGANVLTF.

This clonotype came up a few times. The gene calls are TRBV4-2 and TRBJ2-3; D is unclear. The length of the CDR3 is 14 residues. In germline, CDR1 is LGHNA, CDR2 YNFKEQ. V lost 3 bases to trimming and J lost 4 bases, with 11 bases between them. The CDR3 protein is CASSQATPADTQYF. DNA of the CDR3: TGTGCCAGCAGCCAGGCCACTCCAGCAGATACGCAGTATTTT.

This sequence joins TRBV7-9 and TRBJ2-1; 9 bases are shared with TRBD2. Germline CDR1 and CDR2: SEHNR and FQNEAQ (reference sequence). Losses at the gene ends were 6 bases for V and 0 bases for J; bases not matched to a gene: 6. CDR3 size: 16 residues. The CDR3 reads CASRPTSGPSYNEQFF. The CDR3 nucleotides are TGTGCCAGCAGACCTACTAGCGGGCCCTCCTACAATGAGCAGTTCTTC.

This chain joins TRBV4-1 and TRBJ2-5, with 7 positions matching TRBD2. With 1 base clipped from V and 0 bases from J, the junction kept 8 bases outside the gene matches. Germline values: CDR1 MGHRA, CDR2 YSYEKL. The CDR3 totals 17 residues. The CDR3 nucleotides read TGCGCCAGCAGCCAAGGGCCGGCGGGAGCGTACCAAGAGACCCAGTACTTC. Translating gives CASSQGPAGAYQETQYF.

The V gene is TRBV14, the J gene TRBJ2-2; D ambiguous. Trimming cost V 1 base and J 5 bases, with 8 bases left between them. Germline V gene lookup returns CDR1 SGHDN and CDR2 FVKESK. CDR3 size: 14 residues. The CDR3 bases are TGTGCCAGCAGCCAAGGGCGATATACCGGGGAGCTGTTTTTT. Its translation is CASSQGRYTGELFF.

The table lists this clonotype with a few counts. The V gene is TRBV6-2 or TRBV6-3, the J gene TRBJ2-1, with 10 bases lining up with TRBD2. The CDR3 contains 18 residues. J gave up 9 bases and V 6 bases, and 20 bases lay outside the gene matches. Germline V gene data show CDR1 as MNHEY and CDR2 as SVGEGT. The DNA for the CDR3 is TGTGCCAGCAGCCCCCTCGATTGGGGACTAGCGCTGGCGGGTGAGCAGTTCTTC. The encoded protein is CASSPLDWGLALAGEQFF.

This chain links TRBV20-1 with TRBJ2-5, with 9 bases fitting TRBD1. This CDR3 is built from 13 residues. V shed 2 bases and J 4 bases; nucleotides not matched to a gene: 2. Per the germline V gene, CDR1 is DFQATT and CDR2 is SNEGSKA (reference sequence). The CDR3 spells CSARRQGGETQYF. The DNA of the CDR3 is TGCAGTGCTAGAAGACAGGGGGGAGAGACCCAGTACTTC.

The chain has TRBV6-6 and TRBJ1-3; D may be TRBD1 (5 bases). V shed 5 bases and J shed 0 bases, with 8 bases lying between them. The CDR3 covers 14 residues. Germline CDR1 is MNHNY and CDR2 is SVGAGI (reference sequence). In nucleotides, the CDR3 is TGTGCCAGCAGTCAGGGACTCTCTGGAAACACCATATATTTT. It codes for CASSQGLSGNTIYF.

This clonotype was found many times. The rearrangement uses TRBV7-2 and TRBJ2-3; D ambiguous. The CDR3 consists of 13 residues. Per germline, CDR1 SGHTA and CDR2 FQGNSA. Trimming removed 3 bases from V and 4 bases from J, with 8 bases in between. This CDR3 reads CASSFRAPDTQYF. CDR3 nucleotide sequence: TGTGCCAGCAGCTTCCGGGCCCCAGATACGCAGTATTTT.

The CDR3 reads CSGLRQGVNTGELFF. CDR3 nucleotide sequence: TGCAGTGGACTTCGGCAGGGGGTGAACACCGGGGAGCTGTTTTTT. This chain connects TRBV20-1 to TRBJ2-2; TRBD1 matches at 7 bases. V shed 7 bases, J shed 1 base, and the junction held 9 bases outside the gene matches. CDR3 length: 15 amino acids. Germline V gene lookup returns CDR1 DFQATT and CDR2 SNEGSKA (reference sequence).

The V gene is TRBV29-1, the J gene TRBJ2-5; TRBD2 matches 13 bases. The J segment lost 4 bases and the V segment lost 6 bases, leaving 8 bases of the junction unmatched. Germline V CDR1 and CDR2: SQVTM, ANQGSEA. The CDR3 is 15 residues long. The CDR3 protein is CSVRRLAGGAETQYF. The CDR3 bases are TGCAGCGTCAGGAGACTAGCGGGAGGCGCAGAGACCCAGTACTTC.

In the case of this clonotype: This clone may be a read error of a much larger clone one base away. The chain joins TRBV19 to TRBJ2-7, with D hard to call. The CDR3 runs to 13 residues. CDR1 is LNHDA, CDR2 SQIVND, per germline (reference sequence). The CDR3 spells CASRGRPSYEQCF. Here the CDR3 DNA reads TGTGCCAGCCGTGGACGTCCCAGCTACGAGCAGTGCTTC.

The chain's CDR3 is CASSLIPAIQPQHF. The CDR3 nucleotides are TGTGCCAGTAGTTTAATACCAGCGATTCAGCCCCAGCATTTT. This rearrangement joins TRBV19 to TRBJ1-5; no definite D call. The CDR3 consists of 14 residues. Trimming shortened V by 5 bases and J by 6 bases, and 14 bases separated the two germline ends. CDR1 is LNHDA and CDR2 is SQIVND in the germline V gene (reference sequence). The variable domain in full, completed from reference TRBV19 and TRBJ1-5, reads DGGITQSPKYLFRKEGQNVTLSCEQNLNHDAMYWYRQDPGQGLRLIYYSQIVNDFQKGDIAEGYSVSREKKESFPLTVTSAQKNPTAFYLCASSLIPAIQPQHFGDGTRLSIL.

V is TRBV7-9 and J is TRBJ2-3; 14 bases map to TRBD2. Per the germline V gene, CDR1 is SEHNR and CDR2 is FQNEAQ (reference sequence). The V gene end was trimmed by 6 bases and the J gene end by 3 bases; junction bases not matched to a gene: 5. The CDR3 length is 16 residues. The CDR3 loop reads CASRAGTSGRTDTQYF. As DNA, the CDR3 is TGTGCCAGCAGAGCCGGGACTAGCGGGAGAACAGATACGCAGTATTTT.

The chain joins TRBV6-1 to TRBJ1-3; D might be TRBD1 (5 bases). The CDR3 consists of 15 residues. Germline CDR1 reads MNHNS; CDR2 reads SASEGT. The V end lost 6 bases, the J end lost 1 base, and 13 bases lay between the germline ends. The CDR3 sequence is CASSGAQQSGNTIYF. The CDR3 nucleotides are TGTGCCAGCAGCGGGGCTCAGCAATCTGGAAACACCATATATTTT.

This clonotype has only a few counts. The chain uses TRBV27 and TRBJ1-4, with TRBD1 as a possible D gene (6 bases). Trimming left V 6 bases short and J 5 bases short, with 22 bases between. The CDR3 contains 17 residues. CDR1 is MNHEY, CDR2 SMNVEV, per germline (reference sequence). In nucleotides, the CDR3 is TGTGCCAGCAGCCGCGTAGGGACACATCCGCCGAATGAAAAACTGTTTTTT. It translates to CASSRVGTHPPNEKLFF.

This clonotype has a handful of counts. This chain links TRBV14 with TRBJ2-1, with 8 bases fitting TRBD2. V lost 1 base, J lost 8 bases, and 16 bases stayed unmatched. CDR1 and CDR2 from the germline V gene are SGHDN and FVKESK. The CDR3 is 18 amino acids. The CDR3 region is CASSQAPPTASGRHEQFF. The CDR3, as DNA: TGTGCCAGCAGCCAAGCTCCCCCCACGGCTAGCGGGCGGCATGAGCAGTTCTTC.